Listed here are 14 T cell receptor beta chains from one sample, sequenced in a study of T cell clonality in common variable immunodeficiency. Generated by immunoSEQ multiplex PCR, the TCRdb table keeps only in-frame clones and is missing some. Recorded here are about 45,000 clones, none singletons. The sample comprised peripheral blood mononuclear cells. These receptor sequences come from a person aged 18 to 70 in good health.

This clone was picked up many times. CDR3 region: CSARRDYSSSYNEQFF. The sequenced CDR3 bases are TGCAGTGCTAGAAGGGACTATTCCAGCTCCTACAATGAG. The chain joins TRBV20-1 to TRBJ2-1; 7 bases match TRBD2. The CDR3 goes on 3 residues after the read ends, and that part is filled in from the germline J gene. This CDR3 contains 16 residues. Trimming at V came to 2 bases and at J to 0 bases, leaving 7 bases not matched to a gene. CDR1 and CDR2 (germline): DFQATT, SNEGSKA (reference sequence).

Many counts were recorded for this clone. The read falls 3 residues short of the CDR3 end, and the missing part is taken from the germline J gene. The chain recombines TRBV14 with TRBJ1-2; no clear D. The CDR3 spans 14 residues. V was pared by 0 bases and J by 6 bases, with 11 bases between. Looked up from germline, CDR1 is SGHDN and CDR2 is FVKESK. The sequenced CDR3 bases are TGTGCCAGCAGCCAAGACTTACGGGTACATGGC. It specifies CASSQDLRVHG. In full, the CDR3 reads CASSQDLRVHGYTF.

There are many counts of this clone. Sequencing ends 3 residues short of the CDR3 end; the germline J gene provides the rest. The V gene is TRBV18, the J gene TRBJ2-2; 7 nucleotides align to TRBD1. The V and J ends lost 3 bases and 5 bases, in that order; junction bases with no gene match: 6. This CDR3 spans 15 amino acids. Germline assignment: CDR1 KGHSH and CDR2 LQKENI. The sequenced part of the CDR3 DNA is TGTGCCAGCTCACCGCCCGGGACAGCGACCGGGGAG. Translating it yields CASSPPGTATGE. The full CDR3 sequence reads CASSPPGTATGELFF.

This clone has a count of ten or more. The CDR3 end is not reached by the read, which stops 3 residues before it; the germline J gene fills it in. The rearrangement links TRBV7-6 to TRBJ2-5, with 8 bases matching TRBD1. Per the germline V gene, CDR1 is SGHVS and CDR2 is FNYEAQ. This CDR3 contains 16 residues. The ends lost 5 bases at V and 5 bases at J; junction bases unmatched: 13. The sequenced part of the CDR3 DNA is TGTGCCAGCAGCCCGGACCCAGGGGGCGCGAGGGAGACC. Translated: CASSPDPGGARET. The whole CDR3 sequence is CASSPDPGGARETQYF.

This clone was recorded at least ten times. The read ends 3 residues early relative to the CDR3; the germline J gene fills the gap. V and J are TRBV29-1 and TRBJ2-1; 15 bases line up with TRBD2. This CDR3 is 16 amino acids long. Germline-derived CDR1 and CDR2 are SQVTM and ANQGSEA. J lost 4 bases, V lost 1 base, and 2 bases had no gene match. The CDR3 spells CSVEGTSGRVYNEQFF. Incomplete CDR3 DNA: TGCAGCGTTGAAGGGACTAGCGGGAGGGTGTACAATGAG.

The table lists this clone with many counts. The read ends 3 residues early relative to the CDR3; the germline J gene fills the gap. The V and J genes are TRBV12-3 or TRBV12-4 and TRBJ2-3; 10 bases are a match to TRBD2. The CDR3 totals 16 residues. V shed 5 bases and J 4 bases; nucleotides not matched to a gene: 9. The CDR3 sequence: CASSHLSGRTSDTQYF. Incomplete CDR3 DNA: TGTGCCAGCAGTCACCTTAGCGGGAGGACCTCAGATACG.

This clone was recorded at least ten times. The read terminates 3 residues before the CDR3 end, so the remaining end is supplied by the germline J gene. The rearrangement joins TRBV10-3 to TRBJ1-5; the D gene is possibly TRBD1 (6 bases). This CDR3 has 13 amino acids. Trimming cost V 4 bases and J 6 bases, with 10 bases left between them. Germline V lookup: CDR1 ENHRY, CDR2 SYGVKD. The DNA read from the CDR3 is TGTGCCATCAGTGGACAGGACGGTCAGCCC. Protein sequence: CAISGQDGQP. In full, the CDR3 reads CAISGQDGQPQHF.

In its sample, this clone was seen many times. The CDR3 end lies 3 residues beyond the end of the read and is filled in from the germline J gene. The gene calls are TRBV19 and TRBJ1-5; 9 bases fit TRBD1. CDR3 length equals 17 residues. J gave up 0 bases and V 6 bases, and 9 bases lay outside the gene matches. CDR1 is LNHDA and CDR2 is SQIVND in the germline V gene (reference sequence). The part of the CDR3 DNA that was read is TGTGCCAGTAGAACAGGGGGCGCCCCTAATAGCAATCAGCCC. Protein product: CASRTGGAPNSNQP. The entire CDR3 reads CASRTGGAPNSNQPQHF.

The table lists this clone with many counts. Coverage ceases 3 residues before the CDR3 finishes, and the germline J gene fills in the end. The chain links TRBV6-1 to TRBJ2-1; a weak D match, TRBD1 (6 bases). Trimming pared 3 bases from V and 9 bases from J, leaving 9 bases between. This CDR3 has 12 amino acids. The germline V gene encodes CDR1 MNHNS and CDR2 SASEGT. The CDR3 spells CASSEGAGEQFF. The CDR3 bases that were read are TGTGCCAGCAGTGAGGGGGCGGGTGAG.

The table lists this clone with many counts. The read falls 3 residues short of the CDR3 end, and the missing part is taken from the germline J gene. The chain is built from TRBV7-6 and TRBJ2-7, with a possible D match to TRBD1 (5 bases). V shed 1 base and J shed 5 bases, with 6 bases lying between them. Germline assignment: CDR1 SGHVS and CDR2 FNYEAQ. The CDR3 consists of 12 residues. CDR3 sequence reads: CASSLGGDEQYF. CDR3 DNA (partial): TGTGCCAGCAGCTTAGGGGGCGACGAG. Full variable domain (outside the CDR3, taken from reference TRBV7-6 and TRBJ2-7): GAGVSQSPRYKVTKRGQDVALRCDPISGHVSLYWYRQALGQGPEFLTYFNYEAQQDKSGLPNDRFSAERPEGSISTLTIQRTEQRDSAMYRCASSLGGDEQYFGPGTRLTVT.

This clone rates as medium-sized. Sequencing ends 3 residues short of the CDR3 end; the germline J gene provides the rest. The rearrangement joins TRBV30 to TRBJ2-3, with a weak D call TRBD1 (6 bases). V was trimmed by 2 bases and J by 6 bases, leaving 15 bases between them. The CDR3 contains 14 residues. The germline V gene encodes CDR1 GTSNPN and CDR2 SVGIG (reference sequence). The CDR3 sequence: CAWSHQGYGDTQYF. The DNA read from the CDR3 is TGTGCCTGGAGTCATCAGGGGTACGGGGATACG. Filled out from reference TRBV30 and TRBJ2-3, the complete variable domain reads SQTIHQWPATLVQPVGSPLSLECTVEGTSNPNLYWYRQAAGRGLQLLFYSVGIGQISSEVPQNLSASRPQDRQFILSSKKLLLSDSGFYLCAWSHQGYGDTQYFGPGTRLTVL.

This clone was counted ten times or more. The CDR3 sequence is CASSLYRRVETQYF. CDR3 bases read: TGTGCCAGCAGCTTGTACAGGAGGGTGGAGACC. The rearrangement uses TRBV5-6 and TRBJ2-5; weak D call: TRBD2 (6 bases). The CDR3 end lies 3 residues beyond the end of the read and is filled in from the germline J gene. Germline V gene lookup returns CDR1 SGHDT and CDR2 YYEEEE. The CDR3 loop spans 14 amino acids. Trimming cost V 1 base and J 5 bases, with 12 bases left between them.

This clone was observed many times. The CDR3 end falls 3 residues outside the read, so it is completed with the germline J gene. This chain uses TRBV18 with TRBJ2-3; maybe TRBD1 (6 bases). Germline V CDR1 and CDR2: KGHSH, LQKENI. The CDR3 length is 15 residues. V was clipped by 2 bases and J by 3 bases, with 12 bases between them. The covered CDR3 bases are TGTGCCAGCTCACCAAACAGGGTGGGAACAGATACG. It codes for CASSPNRVGTDT. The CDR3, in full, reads CASSPNRVGTDTQYF.

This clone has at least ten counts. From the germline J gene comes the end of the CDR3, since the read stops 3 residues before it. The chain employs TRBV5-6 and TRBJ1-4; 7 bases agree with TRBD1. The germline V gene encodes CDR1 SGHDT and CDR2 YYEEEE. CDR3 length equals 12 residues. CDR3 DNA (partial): TGTGCCAGCAGCTCGGGGACAGAAGAA. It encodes CASSSGTEE. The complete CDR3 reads CASSSGTEELFF.